This T cell receptor (beta chain) was captured in a study of technical replicates of blood from a few donors. Only in-frame clones appear in the TCRdb table, and some are missing; sequencing was by immunoSEQ multiplex PCR. The sample records around 61,000 clones, approximately 86% being singletons. CDR1 ENHRY and CDR2 SYGVKD come from the germline V gene. V was pared by 1 base and J by 0 bases, with 10 bases between. The CDR3 consists of 16 residues. This sequence was found in a human donor in good health. Some clones in this sample may be carry-over from other donors' samples. V and J are TRBV10-3 and TRBJ1-3; no definite D call. The material sequenced was PBMCs. The CDR3 loop reads CAISEYGLSSGNTIYF. The CDR3 DNA follows: TGTGCCATCAGTGAGTATGGACTGAGCTCTGGAAACACCATATATTTT.